The 9 T cell receptor beta chains below all came from one sample that was sequenced in a study of beta chain features in type 1 diabetes. cDNA synthesis used the whole RNA isolate, giving expressed TCRB sequences. The data were produced by immunoSEQ multiplex PCR, yet TCRdb's version contains in-frame clones alone and is incomplete. The sample shows roughly 500,000 clones, about 29% of them seen only once. The sequencing sample was made of naive CD4+ T cells from blood. The receptor set was obtained from a man younger than 30 in good health.

This sequence joins TRBV19 and TRBJ2-1; D perhaps matches TRBD2 (6 bases). The germline CDR1 and CDR2 sequences are LNHDA and SQIVND (reference sequence). The CDR3 loop spans 11 amino acids. Deletions cut 6 bases from V and 10 bases from J, with 10 bases between. CDR3 sequence (DNA): TGTGCCAGTAGGTCTCGGGGGGAGCAGTTCTTC. This codes for CASRSRGEQFF. Full variable domain (remainder filled in from reference TRBV19 and TRBJ2-1): DGGITQSPKYLFRKEGQNVTLSCEQNLNHDAMYWYRQDPGQGLRLIYYSQIVNDFQKGDIAEGYSVSREKKESFPLTVTSAQKNPTAFYLCASRSRGEQFFGPGTRLTVL.

J is TRBJ2-3 and V is TRBV9; D is ambiguous. CDR3 length equals 13 residues. The germline CDR1 and CDR2 sequences are SGDLS and YYNGEE. V was cut by 4 bases and J by 2 bases, with 8 bases left in between. CDR3 protein: CASSSRLTDTQYF. CDR3 nucleotide sequence: TGTGCCAGCAGCTCCCGACTCACAGATACGCAGTATTTT.

This chain connects TRBV2 to TRBJ2-7; tentative D call: TRBD2 (5 bases). Germline lookup yields CDR1 SNHLY and CDR2 FYNNEI. The ends were cut back, 7 bases at V and 5 bases at J, with 18 bases in the middle. The CDR3 has 14 residues. In DNA, the CDR3 is TGTGCCAGCATCATCAGCCAGCCGGGAAACGAGCAGTACTTC. Translated, it gives CASIISQPGNEQYF.

This clone was seen more than once but under ten times. The rearrangement links TRBV10-3 to TRBJ2-5; D uncertain. Germline CDR1 ENHRY, CDR2 SYGVKD. V lost 11 bases and J lost 2, with 9 bases in between. The CDR3 extends over 11 amino acids. CDR3 residues: CASGVQETQYF. The CDR3 nucleotides read TGTGCCTCGGGTGTTCAAGAGACCCAGTACTTC.

V is TRBV27 and J is TRBJ2-5; TRBD2 matches 12 bases. This CDR3 spans 15 amino acids. Germline CDR1 MNHEY, CDR2 SMNVEV (reference sequence). Unmatched junction bases numbered 4, after V lost 4 bases and J lost 4 bases. The CDR3 DNA reads TGTGCCAGCAGTTCCCTAGCGGGAGGGGGAGAGACCCAGTACTTC. Its protein is CASSSLAGGGETQYF.

The chain couples TRBV12-2 to TRBJ2-1; the table's D call TRBD1 went unverified against the DNA. TRBV12-2 is deemed a pseudogene. The CDR3 totals 13 residues. The DNA of the CDR3 is TGTGCAAGTGGGGCAGAGCCTAACAATGAGCAGTTCTTC. Amino acid sequence: CASGAEPNNEQFF.

This chain uses TRBV30 with TRBJ2-1; D is undetermined. Between the trimmed V and J ends, which lost 2 bases and 3 bases, there was a span of 8 bases. Germline CDR1 GTSNPN, CDR2 SVGIG (reference sequence). This CDR3 has 13 residues. The chain's CDR3 is CAWSLGIYNEQFF. The CDR3 DNA reads as TGTGCCTGGAGTTTGGGAATCTACAATGAGCAGTTCTTC.

This clone was recorded a few times. This chain uses TRBV9 with TRBJ2-1, with unresolved D. This CDR3 is built from 14 residues. The V and J ends lost 0 bases and 3 bases respectively, with 7 bases between them. Germline CDR1 and CDR2: SGDLS and YYNGEE. The CDR3, as DNA: TGTGCCAGCAGCGTAGCCTTCAGCTACAATGAGCAGTTCTTC. Amino acid sequence: CASSVAFSYNEQFF.

J is TRBJ2-1 and V is TRBV6-1; unclear D gene. V lost 6 bases and J 5 bases, leaving 5 bases between the germline ends. The CDR3 covers 11 residues. Germline V gene lookup returns CDR1 MNHNS and CDR2 SASEGT. CDR3 protein: CASRANNEQFF. CDR3 bases: TGTGCCAGCAGGGCAAACAATGAGCAGTTCTTC.